These T cell receptor beta chains were read from a single sample in a study of OX40 agonist ivuxolimab in advanced cancers. Assay used: immunoSEQ multiplex PCR; TCRdb lists only in-frame clones, some missing. The table lists over 30,000 clones, roughly 90% of them singletons. Specimen: CD4+ or CD8+ T cells sorted from blood, collected in a trial of the OX40 agonist ivuxolimab. These receptors were taken from an adult with an advanced solid tumor such as melanoma, head and neck, liver or kidney cancer. The CDR3 runs from the conserved cysteine through the conserved F or W. Fields, in order: V gene, clone size, D gene, J gene, CDR3 protein, CDR3 DNA. D genes are given only for firm matches. The listing skips clone size in some rows; elsewhere it reads once, few, many or a size class.

V: TRBV2
size: .
D: .
J: TRBJ2-7
CDR3: CASSDRSGPPYEQYF
DNA: TGTGCCAGCAGTGACAGGTCAGGACCACCCTACGAGCAGTACTTC

V: TRBV11-2
size: .
D: .
J: TRBJ1-1
CDR3: CASSLGPRRGMNTEAFF
DNA: TGTGCCAGCAGCCTCGGGCCGCGGAGGGGGATGAACACTGAAGCTTTCTTT

V: TRBV28
size: .
D: TRBD1
J: TRBJ1-3
CDR3: CASSGGQGTNTIYF
DNA: TGTGCCAGCAGTGGGGGACAGGGTACAAACACCATATATTTT

V: TRBV6-6
size: .
D: .
J: TRBJ1-6
CDR3: CATRTVRELSPLHF
DNA: TGTGCCACCCGGACAGTTAGGGAACTATCACCCCTCCACTTT

V: TRBV6-1
size: .
D: .
J: TRBJ2-3
CDR3: CASSVIAGHTDTQYF
DNA: TGTGCCAGCAGTGTTATCGCCGGACACACAGATACGCAGTATTTT

V: TRBV19
size: .
D: TRBD1
J: TRBJ2-7
CDR3: CASSSFDRGLGEQYF
DNA: TGTGCCAGTAGTTCCTTCGACAGGGGGCTAGGCGAGCAGTACTTC

V: TRBV11-2
size: .
D: TRBD2
J: TRBJ2-2
CDR3: CASSYGRLAGNTGELFF
DNA: TGTGCCAGCAGCTACGGGCGACTAGCGGGCAACACCGGGGAGCTGTTTTTT

V: TRBV18
size: .
D: TRBD2
J: TRBJ2-7
CDR3: CASSPGRDEQYF
DNA: TGTGCCAGCTCCCCAGGGAGGGACGAGCAGTACTTC

V: TRBV9
size: .
D: .
J: TRBJ1-6
CDR3: CASSDRYNSPLHF
DNA: TGTGCCAGCAGCGACAGGTATAATTCACCCCTCCACTTT

V: TRBV11-1
size: few
D: TRBD1
J: TRBJ1-2
CDR3: CASSSSPGQGSNYGYTF
DNA: TGTGCCAGCAGCTCGTCACCGGGACAGGGTTCTAACTATGGCTACACCTTC

V: TRBV30
size: .
D: TRBD2
J: TRBJ2-7
CDR3: CAWASGLRGAYEQYF
DNA: TGTGCCTGGGCTAGCGGGCTCCGGGGTGCTTACGAGCAGTACTTC

V: TRBV18
size: .
D: .
J: TRBJ2-7
CDR3: CASSPLGKGYEQYF
DNA: TGTGCCAGCTCACCACTTGGGAAGGGTTACGAGCAGTACTTC

V: TRBV18
size: few
D: TRBD1
J: TRBJ1-1
CDR3: CASSLRGLGAFF
DNA: TGTGCCAGCTCTCTCAGGGGGCTTGGAGCTTTCTTT

V: TRBV7-2
size: once
D: .
J: TRBJ1-1
CDR3: CASSLPIRGPGEAFF
DNA: TGTGCCAGCAGCTTACCCATCAGGGGACCAGGTGAAGCTTTCTTT

V: TRBV19
size: .
D: TRBD1
J: TRBJ2-2
CDR3: CASSRGTGYGTGELFF
DNA: TGTGCCAGTAGCCGAGGGACAGGGTATGGGACCGGGGAGCTGTTTTTT

V: TRBV9
size: .
D: .
J: TRBJ2-3
CDR3: CASSFTGTTDTDTQYF
DNA: TGTGCCAGCAGCTTTACCGGGACAACTGACACAGATACGCAGTATTTT

V: TRBV7-2
size: .
D: .
J: TRBJ2-5
CDR3: CASSLARVETQYF
DNA: TGTGCCAGCAGCTTAGCCAGGGTGGAGACCCAGTACTTC

V: TRBV9
size: .
D: TRBD2
J: TRBJ2-7
CDR3: CASSPNGLAGSREQYF
DNA: TGTGCCAGCAGCCCAAACGGACTAGCGGGAAGTCGCGAGCAGTACTTC

V: TRBV19
size: .
D: .
J: TRBJ1-1
CDR3: CATRWGSSPATEAFF
DNA: TGTGCCACCAGATGGGGCAGCAGCCCGGCCACTGAAGCTTTCTTT

V: TRBV25-1
size: .
D: .
J: TRBJ2-7
CDR3: CASSECKVYSYEQYF
DNA: TGTGCCAGCAGTGAATGTAAAGTGTACTCTTACGAGCAGTACTTC

V: TRBV30
size: .
D: .
J: TRBJ2-3
CDR3: CAWSAPAPWYF
DNA: TGTGCCTGGAGTGCTCCGGCCCCGTGGTATTTT

V: TRBV18
size: .
D: TRBD1
J: TRBJ1-1
CDR3: CASSPTDRPAFF
DNA: TGTGCCAGCTCACCTACGGACAGGCCCGCTTTCTTT

V: TRBV7-9
size: .
D: TRBD2
J: TRBJ2-3
CDR3: CASSLSGSGDTQYF
DNA: TGTGCCAGCAGCTTAAGCGGGAGTGGAGATACGCAGTATTTT

V: TRBV6-5
size: .
D: TRBD1
J: TRBJ2-7
CDR3: CASSYEQGAREQYF
DNA: TGTGCCAGCAGTTACGAGCAGGGGGCACGGGAGCAGTACTTC

V: TRBV28
size: .
D: TRBD2
J: TRBJ2-5
CDR3: CASSFDRAGAGFQETQYF
DNA: TGTGCCAGCAGTTTTGATCGGGCGGGAGCGGGCTTCCAAGAGACCCAGTACTTC

V: TRBV5-1
size: .
D: .
J: TRBJ2-3
CDR3: CASSLAGFGDSDTQYF
DNA: TGCGCCAGCAGCTTGGCCGGGTTTGGCGATTCAGATACGCAGTATTTT

V: TRBV5-1
size: few
D: .
J: TRBJ2-1
CDR3: CASSSGRYNEQFF
DNA: TGCGCCAGCAGCTCTGGCCGATACAATGAGCAGTTCTTC

V: TRBV30
size: .
D: .
J: TRBJ1-1
CDR3: CAWSKRGLQGNTEAFF
DNA: TGTGCCTGGAGTAAAAGGGGGTTACAGGGAAACACTGAAGCTTTCTTT

V: TRBV7-9
size: .
D: .
J: TRBJ2-5
CDR3: CASSLGVGSQETQYF
DNA: TGTGCCAGCAGCTTAGGAGTGGGGAGTCAAGAGACCCAGTACTTC

V: TRBV18
size: .
D: .
J: TRBJ2-3
CDR3: CASSPRMGGEFTDTQYF
DNA: TGTGCCAGCTCACCACGGATGGGGGGCGAGTTCACAGATACGCAGTATTTT

V: TRBV28
size: .
D: TRBD1
J: TRBJ1-5
CDR3: CASSETGGNQPQHF
DNA: TGTGCCAGCAGTGAAACAGGGGGCAATCAGCCCCAGCATTTT

V: TRBV4-1
size: .
D: .
J: TRBJ2-3
CDR3: CASSQPQGRADTQYF
DNA: TGCGCCAGCAGCCAGCCACAGGGGAGGGCAGATACGCAGTATTTT

V: TRBV30
size: few
D: .
J: TRBJ1-5
CDR3: CAWSSRGRGNQPQHF
DNA: TGTGCCTGGAGTAGTAGGGGCAGGGGCAATCAGCCCCAGCATTTT

V: TRBV10-3
size: few
D: .
J: TRBJ2-6
CDR3: CAISDGYPNVLTF
DNA: TGTGCCATCAGTGATGGATACCCCAACGTCCTGACTTTC

V: TRBV4-1
size: .
D: .
J: TRBJ1-5
CDR3: CASSQEQYSGPQHF
DNA: TGCGCCAGCAGCCAAGAACAATATAGCGGGCCCCAGCATTTT

V: TRBV5-1
size: .
D: .
J: TRBJ2-7
CDR3: CASSLRQPPYEQYF
DNA: TGCGCCAGCAGCCTTCGACAGCCCCCCTACGAGCAGTACTTC

V: TRBV7-9
size: .
D: .
J: TRBJ1-1
CDR3: CASSTRSFENTEAFF
DNA: TGTGCCAGCAGCACTCGTTCTTTCGAGAACACTGAAGCTTTCTTT

V: TRBV18
size: .
D: .
J: TRBJ1-1
CDR3: CASSPLALGDTEAFF
DNA: TGTGCCAGCTCACCACTGGCGCTTGGGGACACTGAAGCTTTCTTT

V: TRBV6-5
size: .
D: .
J: TRBJ2-1
CDR3: CASSRTKAYNEQFF
DNA: TGTGCCAGCAGTCGGACAAAGGCCTACAATGAGCAGTTCTTC

V: TRBV25-1
size: few
D: .
J: TRBJ1-6
CDR3: CASSDRPNSPLHF
DNA: TGTGCCAGCAGTGATCGGCCAAATTCACCCCTCCACTTT

V: TRBV18
size: .
D: .
J: TRBJ2-7
CDR3: CASFSTQESYEQYF
DNA: TGTGCCAGCTTCTCAACACAGGAGTCCTACGAGCAGTACTTC

V: TRBV29-1
size: .
D: .
J: TRBJ2-3
CDR3: CSVEDPGMLTDTQYF
DNA: TGCAGCGTTGAAGATCCGGGGATGCTCACAGATACGCAGTATTTT

V: TRBV2
size: .
D: TRBD2
J: TRBJ2-7
CDR3: CASSFSGTVYEQYF
DNA: TGTGCCAGCAGTTTTAGCGGGACGGTCTACGAGCAGTACTTC

V: TRBV5-1
size: .
D: .
J: TRBJ1-3
CDR3: CASSRSSSGNTIYF
DNA: TGCGCCAGCAGCCGGTCCAGCTCTGGAAACACCATATATTTT

V: TRBV4-1
size: few
D: .
J: TRBJ1-2
CDR3: CASSQELGRRFGYTF
DNA: TGCGCCAGCAGCCAAGAGTTAGGTAGGAGGTTTGGCTACACCTTC

V: TRBV7-3
size: .
D: TRBD2
J: TRBJ2-3
CDR3: CASSPRTSGSLDTQYF
DNA: TGTGCCAGCAGCCCACGGACTAGCGGGAGCCTCGATACGCAGTATTTT

V: TRBV19
size: .
D: .
J: TRBJ2-4
CDR3: CASSPRRQLVAKNIQYF
DNA: TGTGCCAGTAGTCCCCGTCGACAGTTGGTAGCCAAAAACATTCAGTACTTC

V: TRBV18
size: .
D: .
J: TRBJ1-2
CDR3: CASSPYVRDGYTF
DNA: TGTGCCAGCTCACCATACGTTCGGGATGGCTACACCTTC

V: TRBV5-6
size: .
D: .
J: TRBJ1-1
CDR3: CASSFARGNTEAFF
DNA: TGTGCCAGCAGCTTCGCCAGGGGGAACACTGAAGCTTTCTTT

V: TRBV7-2
size: once
D: TRBD1
J: TRBJ1-2
CDR3: CASSRGQGRLNYGYTF
DNA: TGTGCCAGCAGCCGAGGACAGGGGAGGTTAAACTATGGCTACACCTTC